These T cell receptor beta chains were read from a single sample in a study of response to subunit inactivated influenza vaccine. TCRdb re-called the RT-PCR reads with MiXCR, one entry per CDR3 protein. Among about 700,000 distinct CDR3 sequences listed, 13% to 15% were seen once. The specimen was PBMCs from blood, collected 14 days before vaccination. These receptors were collected from a man between 50 and 59 years old who received an inactivated influenza vaccine. Each CDR3 is given with its conserved first and last residue. D genes are given only for firm matches. Size tells how often a clone was seen (once, few, many) or the class of an expanded clone, and some rows leave it out.

J: TRBJ1-2
V: TRBV4-3
D: .
size: .
DNA: TGCGCCAGCAGCCAAGATCCTACCTCGATGAGCGGCTACACCTTC
CDR3: CASSQDPTSMSGYTF

J: TRBJ2-1
V: TRBV12-3/TRBV12-4
D: .
size: many
DNA: TGTGCCAGCAGTTTATTGAGGGCGGAGCAGTTCTTC
CDR3: CASSLLRAEQFF

J: TRBJ1-5
V: TRBV20-1
D: .
size: few
DNA: TGCAGTGCTAGAGACGGGACAAACCCTAATCAGCCCCAGCATTTT
CDR3: CSARDGTNPNQPQHF

J: TRBJ2-7
V: TRBV2
D: .
size: few
DNA: TGTGCCAGCAGGGGGCGAACCTACGAGCAGTACTTC
CDR3: CASRGRTYEQYF

J: TRBJ1-6
V: TRBV3-1
D: .
size: few
DNA: TGTGCCAGCAGCCAAGGCCTATCGGGGGGGAATTCACCCCTCCACTTT
CDR3: CASSQGLSGGNSPLHF

J: TRBJ2-1
V: TRBV20-1
D: TRBD2
size: .
DNA: TGCAGTGCTAGAGATTGGGGGGGGTACAATGAGCAGTTCTTC
CDR3: CSARDWGGYNEQFF

J: TRBJ1-2
V: TRBV6-2/TRBV6-3
D: TRBD1
size: .
DNA: TGTGCCAGCAGTTATACCGCAGGGGGGATAGATGGCTACACCTTC
CDR3: CASSYTAGGIDGYTF

J: TRBJ2-1
V: TRBV4-3
D: TRBD2
size: .
DNA: TGCGCCAGCAGCCAAGATGCCACTAGCGGACACAATGAGCAGTTCTTC
CDR3: CASSQDATSGHNEQFF

J: TRBJ2-5
V: TRBV10-3
D: .
size: once
DNA: TGTGCCATCAGCCATACAGGTACCGAAGAGACCCAGTACTTC
CDR3: CAISHTGTEETQYF

J: TRBJ2-2
V: TRBV7-9
D: TRBD1
size: .
DNA: TGTGCCAGCAGACTACAGGGGCCTAACACCGGGGAGCTGTTTTTT
CDR3: CASRLQGPNTGELFF

J: TRBJ2-5
V: TRBV28
D: TRBD1
size: .
DNA: TGTGCCAGCAGCTTGCCTACCGGGACAGGGTTGGAAGAGACCCAGTACTTC
CDR3: CASSLPTGTGLEETQYF

J: TRBJ2-7
V: TRBV20-1
D: .
size: few
DNA: TGCAGTGCTAGAGGAGGGACCGCCTACGAGCAGTACTTC
CDR3: CSARGGTAYEQYF

J: TRBJ2-1
V: TRBV24-1
D: .
size: .
DNA: TGTGCCACCAGTGATGGGACGAGCTCCTACAATGAGCAGTTCTTC
CDR3: CATSDGTSSYNEQFF

J: TRBJ2-3
V: TRBV15
D: .
size: .
DNA: TGTGCCACCGGTGACAGAACCCGCGGAGATACGCAGTATTTT
CDR3: CATGDRTRGDTQYF

J: TRBJ1-1
V: TRBV12-3/TRBV12-4
D: TRBD1
size: many
DNA: TGTGCCAGCAGTTGGGACAGCATGAACACTGAAGCTTTCTTT
CDR3: CASSWDSMNTEAFF

J: TRBJ1-2
V: TRBV10-2
D: .
size: few
DNA: TGCGCCAGCAGTGGCGGTCTTTATGGCTACACCTTC
CDR3: CASSGGLYGYTF

J: TRBJ2-7
V: TRBV29-1
D: TRBD1
size: few
DNA: TGCAGCGTTCAGACAGGGCGGAACAACGAGCAGTACTTC
CDR3: CSVQTGRNNEQYF

J: TRBJ2-2
V: TRBV5-1
D: .
size: .
DNA: TGCGCCAGCAGAAATCAGGGGGGGACCGGGGAGCTGTTTTTT
CDR3: CASRNQGGTGELFF

J: TRBJ2-1
V: TRBV10-3
D: TRBD2
size: .
DNA: TGTGCCATCAGTGTGGGACTAGGAAACAATGAGCAGTTCTTC
CDR3: CAISVGLGNNEQFF

J: TRBJ2-2
V: TRBV12-3/TRBV12-4
D: .
size: once
DNA: TGTTCCAGCAAAACTGGGGGGGCCAGCACCGGGGAGCTGTTTTTT
CDR3: CSSKTGGASTGELFF

J: TRBJ2-2
V: TRBV4-1
D: TRBD1
size: many
DNA: TGCGCCAGCAGCCAACCTTCCGGGACAGGGGTTGACACCGGGGAGCTGTTTTTT
CDR3: CASSQPSGTGVDTGELFF

J: TRBJ2-1
V: TRBV4-2
D: .
size: .
DNA: TGTGCCAGCAGCGCCGAGACAGGCCGATCCTACAATGAGCAGTTCTTC
CDR3: CASSAETGRSYNEQFF

J: TRBJ2-2
V: TRBV2
D: TRBD1
size: many
DNA: TGTGCCAGCAGCGAGACAGGGGCAGGTCTGTTTTTT
CDR3: CASSETGAGLFF

J: TRBJ2-3
V: TRBV6-2/TRBV6-3
D: TRBD1
size: .
DNA: TGTGCCAGCAGTTACCGGGGACAGGGTGAAAAGGGTCCGCAGTATTTT
CDR3: CASSYRGQGEKGPQYF

J: TRBJ2-7
V: TRBV11-2
D: .
size: .
DNA: TGTGCCAGCAGCTTAGTTATGGGTACATCGTACGAGCAGTACTTC
CDR3: CASSLVMGTSYEQYF

J: TRBJ2-3
V: TRBV7-2
D: .
size: .
DNA: TGTGCCAGCAGCTCTCGACCTAGCACAGATACGCAGTATTTT
CDR3: CASSSRPSTDTQYF

J: TRBJ2-2
V: TRBV3-1
D: .
size: .
DNA: TGTGCCAGCAGCCAAGAATGGGCGGAAACCGGGGAGCTGTTTTTT
CDR3: CASSQEWAETGELFF

J: TRBJ1-2
V: TRBV15
D: .
size: few
DNA: TGTGCCACCAGCAGAGAAAGGGGGGGGAACTATGGCTACACCTTC
CDR3: CATSRERGGNYGYTF

J: TRBJ2-3
V: TRBV5-1
D: TRBD2
size: .
DNA: TGCGCCAGCAGCTTGGTACTAGCGGGAGCGGTGGATACGCAGTATTTT
CDR3: CASSLVLAGAVDTQYF

J: TRBJ1-2
V: TRBV12-3/TRBV12-4
D: TRBD1
size: many
DNA: TGTGCCAGCAGTTCCTCCGCGATTGGGACAGCCTATGGCTACACCTTC
CDR3: CASSSSAIGTAYGYTF

J: TRBJ1-5
V: TRBV7-9
D: .
size: many
DNA: TGTGCCAGCAGCTTAGCCTTAGGTCAGCCCCAGCATTTT
CDR3: CASSLALGQPQHF